The sequence of this T cell receptor beta chain was determined in a study of cytomegalovirus exposure and HLA in healthy donors. Overall study findings and caveats: Three of the chains that were CMV-associated were confirmed in vitro to be specific for CMV antigens. Per published reports, the classifier diagnosed cytomegalovirus status with high specificity and sensitivity.

About this clone: The antigen remains undetermined.

V was trimmed by 6 bases and J by 0 bases, leaving 12 bases between them. CDR1 and CDR2 from the germline V gene are MNHNS and SASEGT. The CDR3 has 15 residues. The study ran its PCR with 60 Vbeta and 13 Jbeta primers. Authors' analysis steps: Unique TCR beta chains numbered about 79 million in a later analysis, with around 12 million shared. Sequencing used immunoSEQ multiplex PCR; TCRdb keeps in-frame clones, though not all of them. Clone size and the V and J calls come from that table; the DNA yielded D and trimming. Of under 150,000 clones listed, approximately 69% were seen once; the top ten hold around 4.3%. Donors counted as nominally healthy when sampled, yet unrecorded immune exposures were likely.

The origin of this receptor is a woman aged 40 to 50 in good health and CMV-seropositive. The sequenced sample consisted of PBMCs. The chain couples TRBV6-1 to TRBJ1-5; TRBD1 is a possible D gene (5 bases). CDR3 nucleotide sequence: TGTGCCAGCAGAGCCGACAGCTATAGCAATCAGCCCCAGCATTTT. Translating gives CASRADSYSNQPQHF.